Described below is a single T cell receptor (beta chain) sequence and its context. Antigen: not known. The data were taken from a study of graft-versus-host responses after intestinal transplantation. Study-wide context: All recipients were given anti-thymocyte globulin induction, and tacrolimus and steroids were then administered for around three years.

TCRdb keeps only in-frame clones here, not all; method: immunoSEQ multiplex PCR. The sample contains roughly 85,000 clones, 91% of which appear only once. The CDR3 length is 15 residues. The germline CDR1 and CDR2 sequences are MNHEY and SVGAGI. With 5 bases clipped from V and 3 bases from J, the junction kept 5 bases outside the gene matches. The sequence was obtained from a human donor who was the organ donor for an intestinal transplant. This chain links TRBV6-5 with TRBJ2-7; 12 bases agree with TRBD2. The specimen comprised unstimulated CD8+ T cells sorted from spleen or lymph node cells, sampled before transplant. CDR3 DNA: TGTGCCAGCAGTCCTGGACTAGCGGGGAACTACGAGCAGTACTTC. Its translation is CASSPGLAGNYEQYF.